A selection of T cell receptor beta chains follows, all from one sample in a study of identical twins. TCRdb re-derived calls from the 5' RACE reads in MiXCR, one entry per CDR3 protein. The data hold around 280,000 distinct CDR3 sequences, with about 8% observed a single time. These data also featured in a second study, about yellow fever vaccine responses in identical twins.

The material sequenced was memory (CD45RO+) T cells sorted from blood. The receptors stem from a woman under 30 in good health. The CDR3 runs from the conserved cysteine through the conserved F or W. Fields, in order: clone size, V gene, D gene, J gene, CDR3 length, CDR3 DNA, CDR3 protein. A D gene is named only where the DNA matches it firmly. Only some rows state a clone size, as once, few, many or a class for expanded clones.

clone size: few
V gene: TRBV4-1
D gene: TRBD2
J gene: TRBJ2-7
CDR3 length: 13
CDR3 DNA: TGCGCCAGTCCGACTAGCGGGAGGCAAGAGCAGTACTTC
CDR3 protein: CASPTSGRQEQYF

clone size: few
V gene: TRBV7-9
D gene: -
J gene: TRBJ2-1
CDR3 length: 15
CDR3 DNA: TGTGCCAGCAGCTCGCCGCCCAGCCCTTACAATGAGCAGTTCTTC
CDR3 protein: CASSSPPSPYNEQFF

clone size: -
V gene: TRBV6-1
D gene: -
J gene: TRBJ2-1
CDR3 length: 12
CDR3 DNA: TGTGCCAGCAGCGGCCGGATGAATGAGCAGTTCTTC
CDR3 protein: CASSGRMNEQFF

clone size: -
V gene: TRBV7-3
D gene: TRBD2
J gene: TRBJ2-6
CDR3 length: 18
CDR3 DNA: TGTGCCAGCAGCTTATCTAGCGGGGGGAGCTCTGGGGCCAACGTCCTGACTTTC
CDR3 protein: CASSLSSGGSSGANVLTF

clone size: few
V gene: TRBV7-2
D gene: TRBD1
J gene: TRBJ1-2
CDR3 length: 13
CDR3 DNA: TGTGCCAGCAGCCCGGACAGGGTGGCCCCTTACACCTTC
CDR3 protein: CASSPDRVAPYTF

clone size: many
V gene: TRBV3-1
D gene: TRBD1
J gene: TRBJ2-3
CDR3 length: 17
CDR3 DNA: TGTGCCAGCAGCCTCAAACAAAGGACAGGGGGGGCAGATACGCAGTATTTT
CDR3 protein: CASSLKQRTGGADTQYF

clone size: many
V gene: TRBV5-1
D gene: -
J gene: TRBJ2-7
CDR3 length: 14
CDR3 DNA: TGCGCCAGCAGCTTGGCCGGCAGGGAAATCGAGCAGTACTTC
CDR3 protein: CASSLAGREIEQYF

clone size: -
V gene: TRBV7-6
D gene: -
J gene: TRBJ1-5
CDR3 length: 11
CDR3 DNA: TGTGCCAGCGGAACAAATCAGCCCCAGCATTTT
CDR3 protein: CASGTNQPQHF

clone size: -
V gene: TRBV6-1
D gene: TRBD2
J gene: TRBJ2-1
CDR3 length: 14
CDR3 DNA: TGTGCCAGCACTCGGACTAGCGGGAGCAATGAGCAGTTCTTC
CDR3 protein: CASTRTSGSNEQFF

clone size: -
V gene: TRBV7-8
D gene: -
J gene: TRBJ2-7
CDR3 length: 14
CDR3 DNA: TGTGCCAGCAGCTTAGCAAGGGGGACCTACGAGCAGTACTTC
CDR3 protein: CASSLARGTYEQYF

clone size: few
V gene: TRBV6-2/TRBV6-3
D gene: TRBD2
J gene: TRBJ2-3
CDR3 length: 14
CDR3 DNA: TGTGCCAGCAGAGGCCGGGGGGGCACAGATACGCAGTATTTT
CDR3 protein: CASRGRGGTDTQYF

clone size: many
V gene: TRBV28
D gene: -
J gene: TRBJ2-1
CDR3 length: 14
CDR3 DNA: TGTGCCAGCAGTCCCGGCTCCCCGGACAATGAGCAGTTCTTC
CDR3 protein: CASSPGSPDNEQFF

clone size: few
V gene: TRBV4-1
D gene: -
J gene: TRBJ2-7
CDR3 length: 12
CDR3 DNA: TGCGCCAGCAGCCAAAACTGGGACGAGCAGTACTTC
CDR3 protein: CASSQNWDEQYF

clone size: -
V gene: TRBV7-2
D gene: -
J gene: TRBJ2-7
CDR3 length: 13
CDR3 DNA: TGTGCCAGCAGTCGATCCTGGGTCTACGAGCAGTACTTC
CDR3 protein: CASSRSWVYEQYF

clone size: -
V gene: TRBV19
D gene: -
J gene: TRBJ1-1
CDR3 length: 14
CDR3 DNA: TGTGCCAGTAGTAAATGGCCCGGGAACACTGAAGCTTTCTTT
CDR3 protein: CASSKWPGNTEAFF

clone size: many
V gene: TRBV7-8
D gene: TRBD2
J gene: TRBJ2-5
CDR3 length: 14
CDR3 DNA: TGTGCCAGCAGCTTAAGTAGCGGGGGAGAGACCCAGTACTTC
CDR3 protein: CASSLSSGGETQYF

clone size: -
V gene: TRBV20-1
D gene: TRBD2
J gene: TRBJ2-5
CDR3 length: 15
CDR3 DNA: TGCAGTGCCACACTACGGGGGAGGGTTGGGGAGACCCAGTACTTC
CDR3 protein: CSATLRGRVGETQYF

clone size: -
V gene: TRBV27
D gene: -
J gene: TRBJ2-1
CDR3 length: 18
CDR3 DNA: TGTGCCAGCAGTTTAGGGATTGGGGGCGGGAGCTCCTACAATGAGCAGTTCTTC
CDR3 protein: CASSLGIGGGSSYNEQFF

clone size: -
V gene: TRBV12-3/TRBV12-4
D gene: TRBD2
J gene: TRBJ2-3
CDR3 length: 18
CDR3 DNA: TGTGCCTGCAGTTCCGGGACTAGCGGGGGGGGCTTCACAGATACGCAGTATTTT
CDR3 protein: CACSSGTSGGGFTDTQYF

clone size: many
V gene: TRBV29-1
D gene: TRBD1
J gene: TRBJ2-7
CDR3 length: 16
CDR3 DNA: TGCAGCGTTGTCCTCATCACGGGACAGGGGGCAAACGAGCAGTACTTC
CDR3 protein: CSVVLITGQGANEQYF

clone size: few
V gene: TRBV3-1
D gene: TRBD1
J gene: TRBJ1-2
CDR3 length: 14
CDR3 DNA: TGTGCCAGCAGCCAGCAGGGGGCTTACTATGGCTACACCTTC
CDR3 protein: CASSQQGAYYGYTF

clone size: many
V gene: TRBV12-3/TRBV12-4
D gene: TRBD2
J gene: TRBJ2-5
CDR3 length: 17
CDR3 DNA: TGTGCCAGCAGTTTTAAACTAGCGGGAGTTATCCCCGAGACCCAGTACTTC
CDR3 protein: CASSFKLAGVIPETQYF

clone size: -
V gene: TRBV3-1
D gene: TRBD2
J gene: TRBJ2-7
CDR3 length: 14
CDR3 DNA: TGTGCCAGCAGCCGTGGCGGGAGCTCCTACGAGCAGTACTTC
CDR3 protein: CASSRGGSSYEQYF

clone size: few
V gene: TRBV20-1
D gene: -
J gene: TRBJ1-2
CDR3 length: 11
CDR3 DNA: TGCAGTGCCCTATTGGGGACACAGGACACCTTC
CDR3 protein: CSALLGTQDTF

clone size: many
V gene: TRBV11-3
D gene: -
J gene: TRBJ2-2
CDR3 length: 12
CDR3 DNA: TGTGCCAGCAGCAGAGGGGCCGGGGAGCTGTTTTTT
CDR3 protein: CASSRGAGELFF

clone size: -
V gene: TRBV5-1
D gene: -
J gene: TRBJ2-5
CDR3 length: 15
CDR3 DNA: TGCGCCAGCAGCCGTTTCCCTGAGGGCGTGGAGACCCAGTACTTC
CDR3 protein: CASSRFPEGVETQYF

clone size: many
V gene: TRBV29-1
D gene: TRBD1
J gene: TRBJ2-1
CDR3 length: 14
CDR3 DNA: TGCAGCGTGGAGGGGGGGACAGGGTTGTATGAGCAGTTCTTC
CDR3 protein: CSVEGGTGLYEQFF

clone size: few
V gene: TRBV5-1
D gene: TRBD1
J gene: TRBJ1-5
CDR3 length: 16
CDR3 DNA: TGCGCCAGCAGCCAAGGGACAGGGATGAGCAATCAGCCCCAGCATTTT
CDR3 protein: CASSQGTGMSNQPQHF

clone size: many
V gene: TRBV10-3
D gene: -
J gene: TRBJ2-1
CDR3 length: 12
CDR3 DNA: TGTGCCATCTCACTAGGGTTCAATGAGCAGTTCTTC
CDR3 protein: CAISLGFNEQFF

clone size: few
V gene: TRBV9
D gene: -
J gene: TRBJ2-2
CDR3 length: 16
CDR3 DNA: TGTGCCAGCAGCGTAGGCCCAGCGAGTAACACCGGGGAGCTGTTTTTT
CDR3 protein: CASSVGPASNTGELFF

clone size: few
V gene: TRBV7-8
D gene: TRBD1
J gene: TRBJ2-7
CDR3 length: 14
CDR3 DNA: TGTGCCAGCAGCGATCGGACAGGCTCCTACGAGCAGTACTTC
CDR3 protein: CASSDRTGSYEQYF

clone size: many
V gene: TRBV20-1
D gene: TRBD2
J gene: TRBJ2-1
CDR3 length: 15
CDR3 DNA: TGCAGTGCTCCCCAAACTAGCGGGAGGGCCGGGGAGCAGTTCTTC
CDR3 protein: CSAPQTSGRAGEQFF

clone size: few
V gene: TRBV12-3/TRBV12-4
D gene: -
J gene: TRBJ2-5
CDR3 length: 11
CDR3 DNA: TGTGCCAGCAGTGTGTTGGAGAGCCAGTACTTC
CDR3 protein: CASSVLESQYF

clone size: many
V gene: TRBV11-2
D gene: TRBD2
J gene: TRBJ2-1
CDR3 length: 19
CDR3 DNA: TGTGCCAGCAGCTTAAGGGTCCCGAGTAGCGGGAGGGCGCACAATGAGCAGTTCTTC
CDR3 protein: CASSLRVPSSGRAHNEQFF

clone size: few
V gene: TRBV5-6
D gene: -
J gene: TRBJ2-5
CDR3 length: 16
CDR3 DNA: TGTGCCAGCAGCTTGAAGAGACTGGCCAACCAAGAGACCCAGTACTTC
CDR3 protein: CASSLKRLANQETQYF

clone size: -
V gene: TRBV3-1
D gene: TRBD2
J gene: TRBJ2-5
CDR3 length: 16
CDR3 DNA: TGTGCCAGCAGCCATCCCCAGCGGGAGGCCCGATCCGCCCAGTACTTC
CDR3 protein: CASSHPQREARSAQYF

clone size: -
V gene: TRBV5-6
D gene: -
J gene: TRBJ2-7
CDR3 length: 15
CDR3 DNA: TGTGCCAGCAGCTTGGGGTGGGGCGGCTCCTACGAGCAGTACTTC
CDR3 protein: CASSLGWGGSYEQYF

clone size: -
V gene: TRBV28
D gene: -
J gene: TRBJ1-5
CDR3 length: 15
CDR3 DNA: TGTGCCAGCAGTTTATGGGGGGACACCAATCAGCCCCAGCATTTT
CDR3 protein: CASSLWGDTNQPQHF

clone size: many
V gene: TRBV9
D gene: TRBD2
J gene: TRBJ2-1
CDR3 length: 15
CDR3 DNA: TGTGCCAGCAGCGTAGGGCTAGCGGGAGCAGCTGAGCAGTTCTTC
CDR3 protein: CASSVGLAGAAEQFF

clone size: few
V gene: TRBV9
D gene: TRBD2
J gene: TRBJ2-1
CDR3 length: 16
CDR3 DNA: TGTGCCAGCAGCGTACAATCGGGACTACAGAACAATGAGCAGTTCTTC
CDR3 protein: CASSVQSGLQNNEQFF

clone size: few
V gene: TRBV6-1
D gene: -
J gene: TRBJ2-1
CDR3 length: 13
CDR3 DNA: TGTGCCAGCAGTGAAGGGGACTACAATGAGCAGTTCTTC
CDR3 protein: CASSEGDYNEQFF

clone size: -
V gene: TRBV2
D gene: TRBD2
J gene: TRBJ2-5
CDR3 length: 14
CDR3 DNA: TGTGCCAGCAGTGAGTGGCTAGCGGGAAAGACCCAGTACTTC
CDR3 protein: CASSEWLAGKTQYF

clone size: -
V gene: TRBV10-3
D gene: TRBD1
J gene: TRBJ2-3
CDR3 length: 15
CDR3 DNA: TGTGCCATCAGCGACCCGGGACAGAGCACAGATACGCAGTATTTT
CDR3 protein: CAISDPGQSTDTQYF

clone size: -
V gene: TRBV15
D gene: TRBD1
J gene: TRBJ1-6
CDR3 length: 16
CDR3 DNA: TGTGCCACCAGCAGAGATGCGCAGGGGGGTTTATCGCCCCTCCACTTT
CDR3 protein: CATSRDAQGGLSPLHF

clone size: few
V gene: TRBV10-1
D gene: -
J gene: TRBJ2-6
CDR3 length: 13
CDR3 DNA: TGCGCCAGCAGTGAATCCGGGGCCAACGTCCTGACTTTC
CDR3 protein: CASSESGANVLTF

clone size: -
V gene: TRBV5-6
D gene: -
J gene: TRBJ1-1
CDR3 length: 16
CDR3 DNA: TGTGCCAGCAGCGTTGCTATCAAAGGGGGTGGCACTGAAGCTTTCTTT
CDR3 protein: CASSVAIKGGGTEAFF

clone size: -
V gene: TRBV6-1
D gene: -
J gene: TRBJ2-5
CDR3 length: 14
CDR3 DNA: TGTGCCAGCAGTGGACAATCGTCCAAAGAGACCCAGTACTTC
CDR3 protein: CASSGQSSKETQYF

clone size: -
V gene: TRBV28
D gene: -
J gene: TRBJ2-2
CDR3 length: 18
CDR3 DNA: TGTGCCAGCAGTCCCACTAGAGGGTTTAGGGAGAGCACCGGGGAGCTGTTTTTT
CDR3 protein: CASSPTRGFRESTGELFF

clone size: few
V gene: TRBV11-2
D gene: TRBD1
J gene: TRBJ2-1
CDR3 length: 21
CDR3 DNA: TGTGCCAGCAGCTTAGGTCGCAGGGGGCTATTGCGGCCTAGCTCCTACAATGAGCAGTTCTTC
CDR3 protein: CASSLGRRGLLRPSSYNEQFF

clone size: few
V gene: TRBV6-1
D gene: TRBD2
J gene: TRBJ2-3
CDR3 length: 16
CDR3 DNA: TGTGCCAGCAGAGGACTAGCGGGGGGGTCCACAGATACGCAGTATTTT
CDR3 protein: CASRGLAGGSTDTQYF

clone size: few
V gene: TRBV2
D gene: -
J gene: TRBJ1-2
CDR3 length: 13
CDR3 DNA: TGTGCCAGCAGAGAACCAGGGACCTATGGCTACACCTTC
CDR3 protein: CASREPGTYGYTF

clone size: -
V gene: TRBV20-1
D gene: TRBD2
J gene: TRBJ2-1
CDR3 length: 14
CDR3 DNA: TGCAGTGCGCCGACTAGCGGGGGGGAGAATGAGCAGTTCTTC
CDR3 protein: CSAPTSGGENEQFF

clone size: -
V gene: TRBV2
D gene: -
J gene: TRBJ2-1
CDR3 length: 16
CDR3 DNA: TGTGCCAGCGGTAGACAGGAAACATTAGTATACAATGAGCAGTTCTTC
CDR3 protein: CASGRQETLVYNEQFF

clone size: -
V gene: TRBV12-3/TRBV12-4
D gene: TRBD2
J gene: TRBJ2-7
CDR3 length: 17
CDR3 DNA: TGTGCCAGCAGTCCGAGGGGAGGCGGGAGGGACGCCTACGAGCAGTACTTC
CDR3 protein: CASSPRGGGRDAYEQYF

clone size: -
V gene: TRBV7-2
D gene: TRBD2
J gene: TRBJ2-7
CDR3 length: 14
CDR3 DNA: TGTGCCAGCAGCTGGGCGGGAGTAACCTACGAGCAGTACTTC
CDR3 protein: CASSWAGVTYEQYF

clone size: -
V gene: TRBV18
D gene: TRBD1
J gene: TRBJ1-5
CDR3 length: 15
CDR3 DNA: TGTGCGAGCGCTTGGGGACAGGATAATAATCAGCCCCAGCATTTT
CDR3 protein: CASAWGQDNNQPQHF

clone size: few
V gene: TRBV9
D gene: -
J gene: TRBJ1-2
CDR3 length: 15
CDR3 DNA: TGTGCCAGCAGCGTAGCGGAGGGAACTAACTATGGCTACACCTTC
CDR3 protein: CASSVAEGTNYGYTF

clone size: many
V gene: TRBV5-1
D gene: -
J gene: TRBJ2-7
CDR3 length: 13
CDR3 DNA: TGCGCCAGCAGCATTGGGGGGAACTACGAGCAGTACTTC
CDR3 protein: CASSIGGNYEQYF

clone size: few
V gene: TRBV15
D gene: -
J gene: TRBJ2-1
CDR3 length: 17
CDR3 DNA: TGTGCCACCAGCAAGGCCCTCTCGGGGAGCTCCTACAATGAGCAGTTCTTC
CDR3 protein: CATSKALSGSSYNEQFF